The sequence of this T cell receptor (beta chain) was determined in a study of blood T cell repertoires in COVID-19. About the study: Acute and convalescent COVID-19 samples came from the United States, Italy and Spain.

Here immunoSEQ multiplex PCR was the method, and the copy in TCRdb shows in-frame clones only, minus some. The table lists roughly 100,000 clones, 80% to 95% of them singletons. With 4 bases removed from V and 0 bases from J, the gap between germline ends came to 16 bases. Germline V gene sequence: CDR1 MGHDK, CDR2 SYGVNS. This CDR3 is built from 17 residues. The chain recombines TRBV25-1 with TRBJ1-3, with D possibly being TRBD1 (6 bases). The sequence was collected from a woman aged 50 to 60 with COVID-19, enrolled during active disease. The sample taken for sequencing was peripheral blood. CDR3 in DNA: TGTGCCAGCAGTGGGGGGCCCCAGAAGGTCTCTGGAAACACCATATATTTT. As protein: CASSGGPQKVSGNTIYF. Based on the CDR3 plus reference TRBV25-1 and TRBJ1-3, the full variable domain is EADIYQTPRYLVIGTGKKITLECSQTMGHDKMYWYQQDPGMELHLIHYSYGVNSTEKGDLSSESTVSRIRTEHFPLTLESARPSHTSQYLCASSGGPQKVSGNTIYFGEGSWLTVV.